This T cell receptor (beta chain) was captured in a study of graft-versus-host responses after intestinal transplantation. Notes on the study in general: GvH clonotypes were identified within recipient marrow, with a subset emerging first in ileum or blood.

V gave up 1 base and J gave up 3 bases; unmatched junction bases: 11. The CDR3 extends over 17 amino acids. Germline lookup yields CDR1 LNHDA and CDR2 SQIVND (reference sequence). This clone was recorded once. No antigen is known for it. Assay used: immunoSEQ multiplex PCR; TCRdb lists only in-frame clones, some missing. The sample yields around 99,000 clones, 85% to 95% seen once. The genes are TRBV19 and TRBJ1-1; 7 nucleotides match TRBD1. The receptor was isolated from a human donor who received an intestinal transplant. Sequenced material: unstimulated CD8+ T cells sorted from spleen or lymph node cells, taken before intestinal transplant. CDR3 in DNA: TGTGCCAGTAGTATAGCCCTCCGACAGGGTCCGGACACTGAAGCTTTCTTT. This codes for CASSIALRQGPDTEAFF.